This T cell receptor (beta chain) was sequenced during a study of tumor-infiltrating lymphocytes in primary liver carcinoma. In the study overall: These were node-negative, non-metastatic T1-T3 tumors of roughly 4 to 10 cm.

Germline DNA was extracted alongside blood RNA, which was obtained from unsorted whole blood. A constant-region primer served to make TCR beta cDNA from approximately 490 ng total RNA. Generation of the TCR beta libraries relied on three nested multiplex PCR rounds using slightly modified ARM-PCR. Amplification in the first two PCR rounds was performed using TRBV1-TRBV30 forward primers and a C-beta reverse primer for 10 cycles each. Using its own MiXCR run on the multiplex PCR reads, TCRdb lists one record per CDR3 protein. Of about 310,000 distinct CDR3 sequences in the sample, 65% were seen once. The CDR3 extends over 15 amino acids. V was pared by 5 bases and J by 1 base, with 9 bases between. With respect to this clonotype: Being one base from a much bigger clone, this may be a read error.

Source material: peripheral blood. The TCR originated in a man aged 40-49 years with primary liver carcinoma and hepatitis B virus infection. V usage is TRBV12-3 or TRBV12-4 and J usage is TRBJ2-6; a weak D match, TRBD2 (6 bases). The CDR3 reads CASSRAGSGANVLTF. In nucleotides, the CDR3 is TGTGCCAGCAGTCGGGCGGGGTCTGGGGCCAACGTCCTGACTTTC.